This T cell receptor (beta chain) comes out of a study of blood T cell repertoires in COVID-19. Study overall: Donors in the United States, Italy and Spain gave samples during acute or convalescent COVID-19. From T cells, B-cell-depleted T cells, or PBMCs came the material, which was cDNA or gDNA.

Original analysis: Scientists estimated how many nucleated cells there were by amplifying reference gene primers. Profiled with immunoSEQ multiplex PCR; TCRdb holds only in-frame clones, not every one. That table furnishes V, J and clone size, whereas the DNA furnished D and trimming. The sample lists a few hundred thousand clones, roughly nine tenths occurring once. Germline CDR1 SNHLY, CDR2 FYNNEI. This CDR3 comprises 15 residues. The ends lost 8 bases at V and 4 bases at J; junction bases unmatched: 9. This sequence joins TRBV2 and TRBJ2-5, with 11 bases fitting TRBD1. The sequencing input was peripheral blood. The TCR comes from a man aged 55 to 70 with acute or convalescent COVID-19. The chain's CDR3 is CASSVLGTGGETQYF. CDR3 coding DNA: TGTGCCAGCTCGGTTTTAGGGACAGGGGGAGAGACCCAGTACTTC.